The source of this T cell receptor (beta chain) is a study of blood T cell repertoires in COVID-19. Across the whole study: Material from acute and convalescent COVID-19 was sourced from the United States, Italy and Spain. Sources were T cells, B-cell-depleted T cells, or PBMCs; the material itself was cDNA or gDNA.

The CDR3 extends over 17 amino acids. V shed 0 bases and J 4 bases; nucleotides not matched to a gene: 12. Per germline, CDR1 LGHNA and CDR2 YSLEER. Original processing methods: By means of reference gene primer amplification, nucleated cell counts were estimated. Sequencing used immunoSEQ multiplex PCR; TCRdb keeps in-frame clones, though not all of them. The V and J calls and clone size were taken over from that table, and D and trimming were inferred from the DNA. The data show 130,000 to 150,000 clones, approximately 87% seen once. What was sequenced was peripheral blood. The sequence was obtained from a man aged 50 or older who had recovered from COVID-19. The chain is built from TRBV4-3 and TRBJ2-7; 7 bases line up with TRBD2. As DNA, the CDR3 is TGCGCCAGCAGCCAAGATATAGCGGGCATATCGGTATACGAGCAGTACTTC. Translating gives CASSQDIAGISVYEQYF.